These 28 T cell receptor beta chains were all obtained from the same sample, sequenced in a study of cytomegalovirus exposure and HLA in healthy donors. The primer mix had 60 Vbeta and 13 Jbeta primers. Assay: immunoSEQ multiplex PCR; the TCRdb copy retains only in-frame clones and omits some. This sample lists tens of thousands of clones; its ten largest clones have approximately 2.9%. Sequenced: PBMCs. The receptors derive from a woman in her 30s in good health and CMV-seropositive.

This chain joins TRBV30 and TRBJ2-7, with a weak D call TRBD2 (5 bases). The ends were cut back, 1 base at V and 7 bases at J, with 20 bases in the middle. CDR3 size: 15 residues. In germline, CDR1 is GTSNPN, CDR2 SVGIG (reference sequence). CDR3 sequence reads: CAWSEVSAPHLEQYF. CDR3 coding DNA: TGTGCCTGGAGTGAGGTTAGCGCTCCCCATCTGGAGCAGTACTTC.

This rearrangement joins TRBV7-9 to TRBJ2-1; 9 bases map to TRBD1. Germline lookup yields CDR1 SEHNR and CDR2 FQNEAQ (reference sequence). The CDR3 sequence is 15 residues long. The V and J ends lost 7 bases and 5 bases, in that order; junction bases with no gene match: 9. The CDR3 loop is CASTDTGQGHNEQFF. In DNA form, the CDR3 reads TGTGCCAGCACCGATACGGGACAGGGCCACAATGAGCAGTTCTTC.

This sequence joins TRBV2 and TRBJ2-3; 7 bases map to TRBD2. Unmatched junction bases numbered 8, after V lost 2 bases and J lost 0 bases. The CDR3 covers 17 residues. Germline V lookup: CDR1 SNHLY, CDR2 FYNNEI. The CDR3 DNA follows: TGTGCCAGCAGTGAAATGTGGGAGGGACCTAGCACAGATACGCAGTATTTT. This gives the protein CASSEMWEGPSTDTQYF.

In DNA form, the CDR3 reads TGCGCCAGCAGCGCCGGGACTTACGACACAGATACGCAGTATTTT. Its protein product is CASSAGTYDTDTQYF. The rearrangement uses TRBV5-1 and TRBJ2-3; weak D call: TRBD2 (6 bases). Germline loops: CDR1 SGHRS, CDR2 YFSETQ. The ends were cut back, 4 bases at V and 2 bases at J, with 14 bases in the middle. CDR3 size: 15 residues.

The chain combines TRBV11-3 with TRBJ2-3; TRBD2 matches 14 bases. The germline V gene encodes CDR1 SGHNT and CDR2 YENEEA. This CDR3 is 17 amino acids long. With 5 bases clipped from V and 2 bases from J, the junction kept 6 bases outside the gene matches. Here the CDR3 DNA reads TGTGCCAGCAGCCCCAGACTAGCGGGGGGGTACACAGATACGCAGTATTTT. Protein: CASSPRLAGGYTDTQYF.

V is TRBV19 and J is TRBJ1-5; no clear D gene. With 6 bases removed from V and 6 bases from J, the gap between germline ends came to 12 bases. Per germline, CDR1 LNHDA and CDR2 SQIVND (reference sequence). The CDR3 sequence is 13 residues long. CDR3 residues: CASRRELSQPQHF. As DNA, the CDR3 is TGTGCCAGTAGGCGGGAGTTATCTCAGCCCCAGCATTTT.

The rearrangement joins TRBV6-5 to TRBJ2-4; 7 bases line up with TRBD2. Trimming removed 6 bases from V and 1 base from J; junction bases left unmatched: 6. Germline CDR1 MNHEY, CDR2 SVGAGI. The CDR3 runs to 15 residues. The CDR3 spells CASSRLGGAKNIQYF. In nucleotides, the CDR3 is TGTGCCAGCAGCCGATTGGGAGGGGCCAAAAACATTCAGTACTTC.

The gene calls are TRBV6-5 and TRBJ1-1; D is unresolved. The V gene's germline CDR1 is MNHEY and CDR2 SVGAGI. Trimming pared 10 bases from V and 4 bases from J, leaving 16 bases between. This CDR3 has 13 residues. The CDR3 protein is CATSPGSTTEAFF. CDR3 DNA sequence: TGTGCCACCTCCCCGGGATCTACCACTGAAGCTTTCTTT.

This chain joins TRBV5-4 and TRBJ2-1; TRBD2 matches 9 bases. The CDR3 length is 16 residues. Germline values: CDR1 SGHNT, CDR2 YYREEE (reference sequence). V lost 1 base and J lost 3; bases outside the gene matches: 5. The CDR3 nucleotides are TGTGCCAGCAGCTTGTCCCGCGGGGGGGTCTACAATGAGCAGTTCTTC. Translating it yields CASSLSRGGVYNEQFF. The full variable domain, with the rest looked up from reference TRBV5-4 and TRBJ2-1, is ETGVTQSPTHLIKTRGQQVTLRCSSQSGHNTVSWYQQALGQGPQFIFQYYREEENGRGNFPPRFSGLQFPNYSSELNVNALELDDSALYLCASSLSRGGVYNEQFFGPGTRLTVL.

This sequence joins TRBV10-3 and TRBJ1-2, with 9 bases aligning to TRBD1. This CDR3 contains 13 residues. Trimming removed 6 bases from V and 8 bases from J; junction bases left unmatched: 7. Germline V gives CDR1 ENHRY, CDR2 SYGVKD. The CDR3 protein is CAIRKQGAEGYTF. CDR3 nucleotides: TGTGCCATCAGAAAACAGGGGGCAGAGGGCTACACCTTC.

The V gene is TRBV7-6, the J gene TRBJ2-2; TRBD1 might be the D (6 bases). The V gene's germline CDR1 is SGHVS and CDR2 FNYEAQ. The CDR3 runs to 16 residues. V was pared by 1 base and J by 0 bases, with 9 bases between. The CDR3 reads CASSLGQGTNTGELFF. The CDR3 region has the DNA TGTGCCAGCAGCTTAGGGCAGGGGACGAACACCGGGGAGCTGTTTTTT.

Judged by frequency, this clone is medium-sized. This chain uses TRBV6-6 with TRBJ2-7; 7 bases line up with TRBD1. The CDR3 sequence is 14 residues long. Per the germline V gene, CDR1 is MNHNY and CDR2 is SVGAGI (reference sequence). Losses at the gene ends were 4 bases for V and 6 bases for J; bases not matched to a gene: 9. This CDR3 reads CASSSGPDRAEQYF. As DNA, the CDR3 is TGTGCCAGCAGTTCTGGACCCGACAGGGCCGAGCAGTACTTC.

The chain employs TRBV5-1 and TRBJ1-1, with TRBD1 matching over 7 bases. CDR3 length: 16 amino acids. CDR1 SGHRS and CDR2 YFSETQ come from the germline V gene. With 0 bases clipped from V and 1 base from J, the junction kept 6 bases outside the gene matches. CDR3 bases: TGCGCCAGCAGCTTGGTGGGAAACAGGGGGAACACTGAAGCTTTCTTT. This translates into CASSLVGNRGNTEAFF.

This chain joins TRBV10-1 and TRBJ1-2, with a tentative D call TRBD1 (5 bases). V gave up 0 bases and J gave up 14 bases, with 16 bases separating them. CDR3 length: 13 amino acids. Germline CDR1 and CDR2: WNHNN and SYGVQD (reference sequence). The CDR3 bases are TGCGCCAGCAGTGAGTCAACAACAGGCCGCTGGACCTTC. Protein product: CASSESTTGRWTF.

This chain links TRBV7-6 with TRBJ1-4, with D possibly matching TRBD1 (6 bases). Germline V gene lookup returns CDR1 SGHVS and CDR2 FNYEAQ. The V end lost 3 bases, the J end lost 4 bases, and 18 bases lay between the germline ends. The CDR3 runs 17 residues. The CDR3 region is CASSFRAGVAGNEKLFF. In DNA form, the CDR3 reads TGTGCCAGCAGCTTCCGGGCAGGGGTAGCGGGTAATGAAAAACTGTTTTTT. Filled out from reference TRBV7-6 and TRBJ1-4, the complete variable domain reads GAGVSQSPRYKVTKRGQDVALRCDPISGHVSLYWYRQALGQGPEFLTYFNYEAQQDKSGLPNDRFSAERPEGSISTLTIQRTEQRDSAMYRCASSFRAGVAGNEKLFFGSGTQLSVL.

The V gene is TRBV15, the J gene TRBJ2-5, with D possibly TRBD1 on 5 matching bases. The CDR3 is 13 amino acids. Per germline, CDR1 LNHNV and CDR2 YYDKDF (reference sequence). V lost 1 base and J lost 2, with 5 bases in between. CDR3: CATSRGQQETQYF. CDR3 DNA: TGTGCCACCAGCAGAGGACAGCAAGAGACCCAGTACTTC.

The J gene is TRBJ1-4, the V gene TRBV9; no clear D gene. Germline CDR1 reads SGDLS; CDR2 reads YYNGEE. The CDR3 contains 15 residues. Trimming took 1 base from V and 7 from J, leaving 14 bases between them. In nucleotides, the CDR3 is TGTGCCAGCAGCGTATCAGGAGGGTCTAGTGAAAAACTGTTTTTT. Translation gives CASSVSGGSSEKLFF. The complete variable domain, with remaining parts taken from reference TRBV9 and TRBJ1-4, reads DSGVTQTPKHLITATGQRVTLRCSPRSGDLSVYWYQQSLDQGLQFLIQYYNGEERAKGNILERFSAQQFPDLHSELNLSSLELGDSALYFCASSVSGGSSEKLFFGSGTQLSVL.

This chain connects TRBV18 to TRBJ1-3; no firm D call. The V end lost 0 bases, the J end lost 4 bases, and 10 bases lay between the germline ends. The germline V gene encodes CDR1 KGHSH and CDR2 LQKENI. CDR3 length: 15 residues. The CDR3 nucleotides are TGTGCCAGCTCACCACCGCTCCAGTCGGGAAACACCATATATTTT. As protein: CASSPPLQSGNTIYF. The whole variable domain, remainder taken from reference TRBV18 and TRBJ1-3, is NAGVMQNPRHLVRRRGQEARLRCSPMKGHSHVYWYRQLPEEGLKFMVYLQKENIIDESGMPKERFSAEFPKEGPSILRIQQVVRGDSAAYFCASSPPLQSGNTIYFGEGSWLTVV.

This rearrangement joins TRBV19 to TRBJ1-5; D not certain. V lost 5 bases to trimming and J lost 11 bases, with 7 bases between them. Germline V CDR1 and CDR2: LNHDA, SQIVND (reference sequence). There are 10 residues in the CDR3. In DNA, the CDR3 is TGTGCCAGTAGTGATTCAGCCCAGCATTTT. Its protein product is CASSDSAQHF.

The CDR3: CAWMPGQGRVYGYTF. CDR3 nucleotide sequence: TGTGCCTGGATGCCGGGACAGGGGAGAGTTTATGGCTACACCTTC. The V and J genes are TRBV30 and TRBJ1-2; 10 bases align to TRBD1. The junction had 10 bases not matched to a gene; V was cut back by 4 bases and J by 5 bases. The CDR3 totals 15 residues. Germline-derived CDR1 and CDR2 are GTSNPN and SVGIG (reference sequence). Filled out from reference TRBV30 and TRBJ1-2, the complete variable domain reads SQTIHQWPATLVQPVGSPLSLECTVEGTSNPNLYWYRQAAGRGLQLLFYSVGIGQISSEVPQNLSASRPQDRQFILSSKKLLLSDSGFYLCAWMPGQGRVYGYTFGSGTRLTVV.

This chain joins TRBV5-1 and TRBJ2-5, with TRBD1 identical over 7 bases. Losses at the gene ends were 0 bases for V and 3 bases for J; bases not matched to a gene: 8. This CDR3 region has 16 residues. Germline assignment: CDR1 SGHRS and CDR2 YFSETQ. CDR3 coding DNA: TGCGCCAGCAGCTTGGCACCTAGACAGGGAGAAGAGACCCAGTACTTC. It yields the protein CASSLAPRQGEETQYF.

V gene TRBV29-1 combines with J gene TRBJ2-3; D is perhaps TRBD2 (6 bases). V was cut by 4 bases and J by 0 bases, with 11 bases left in between. The CDR3 runs to 14 residues. Germline loops: CDR1 SQVTM, CDR2 ANQGSEA. The CDR3 DNA sequence: TGCAGCGTTGCCGGGACTCATAGCACAGATACGCAGTATTTT. Amino acids: CSVAGTHSTDTQYF.

The rearrangement links TRBV7-9 to TRBJ2-1; the D gene is possibly TRBD2 (6 bases). The CDR3 totals 15 residues. Germline V gives CDR1 SEHNR, CDR2 FQNEAQ (reference sequence). V was cut by 4 bases and J by 7 bases, with 17 bases left in between. The CDR3 region is CASSSTGALANEQFF. The CDR3 bases are TGTGCCAGCAGCTCCACTGGGGCCCTAGCGAATGAGCAGTTCTTC.

The chain links TRBV11-3 to TRBJ2-1, with a possible D match to TRBD1 (5 bases). V lost 4 bases and J 12 bases, leaving 28 bases between the germline ends. Germline values: CDR1 SGHNT, CDR2 YENEEA. This CDR3 is 17 amino acids long. The CDR3 region is CASSSTIGLGRLNGQFF. CDR3 in DNA: TGTGCCAGCAGCTCCACTATTGGGTTGGGGCGCTTAAACGGGCAGTTCTTC.

The chain employs TRBV7-2 and TRBJ2-7, with D possibly TRBD1 on 5 matching bases. The CDR3 is 14 amino acids. The germline gives CDR1 SGHTA, CDR2 FQGNSA. Trimming removed 3 bases at V and 0 bases at J, with 9 bases between. CDR3 coding DNA: TGTGCCAGCAGCTTCGGGCAGGGCTCCTACGAGCAGTACTTC. Translated, it gives CASSFGQGSYEQYF.

The chain links TRBV11-2 to TRBJ1-2, with D uncertain. V was clipped by 4 bases and J by 2 bases, with 14 bases between them. The CDR3 totals 15 residues. Germline CDR1 SGHAT, CDR2 FQNNGV. The CDR3 DNA reads as TGTGCCAGCAGCTCCCCGGAGAGGAGCAACTATGGCTACACCTTC. Protein product: CASSSPERSNYGYTF.

The chain employs TRBV5-1 and TRBJ2-3, with TRBD2 matching over 14 bases. CDR3 length: 18 residues. Per the germline V gene, CDR1 is SGHRS and CDR2 is YFSETQ. Losses at the gene ends were 0 bases for V and 3 bases for J; bases not matched to a gene: 6. The CDR3 bases are TGCGCCAGCAGCTTGGGGACTAGCGGGGGGACCTATACAGATACGCAGTATTTT. Its translation: CASSLGTSGGTYTDTQYF.

This sequence joins TRBV21-1 and TRBJ2-6; TRBD2, the table's D call, was not compared with the DNA. TRBV21-1 is a pseudogene. The CDR3 contains 13 residues. The CDR3 nucleotides are TGTGCCAGCGGAGTATCTGGGGCCAACGTCCTGACTTTC. Its protein product is CASGVSGANVLTF.